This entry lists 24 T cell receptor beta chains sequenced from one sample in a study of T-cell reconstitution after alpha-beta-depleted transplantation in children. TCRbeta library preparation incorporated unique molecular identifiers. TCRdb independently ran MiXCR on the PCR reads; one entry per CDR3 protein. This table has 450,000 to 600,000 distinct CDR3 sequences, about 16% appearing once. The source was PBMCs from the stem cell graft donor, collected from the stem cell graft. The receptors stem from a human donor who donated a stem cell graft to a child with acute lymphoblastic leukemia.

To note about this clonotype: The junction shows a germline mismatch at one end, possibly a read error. CDR3 sequence reads: CASIRKFGSWAF. The CDR3 DNA follows: TGTGCCAGCATCCGAAAATTCGGCAGCTGGGCCTTC. V gene TRBV12-3 or TRBV12-4 combines with J gene TRBJ1-2; the D is unclear. This CDR3 contains 12 residues.

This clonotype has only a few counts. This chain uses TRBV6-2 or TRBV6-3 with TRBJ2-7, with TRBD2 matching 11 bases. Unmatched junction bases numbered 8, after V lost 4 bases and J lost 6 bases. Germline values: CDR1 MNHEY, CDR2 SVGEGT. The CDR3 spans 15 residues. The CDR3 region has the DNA TGTGCCAGCAGTTTACTAGCGGGAGTGGAGCGCGAGCAGTACTTC. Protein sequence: CASSLLAGVEREQYF.

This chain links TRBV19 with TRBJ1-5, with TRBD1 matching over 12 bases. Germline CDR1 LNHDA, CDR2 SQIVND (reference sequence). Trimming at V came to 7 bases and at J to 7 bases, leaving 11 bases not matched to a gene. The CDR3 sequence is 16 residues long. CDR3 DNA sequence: TGTGCCAGTAACCCTTCCGGGACAGGGGGCGGGCAGCCCCAGCATTTT. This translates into CASNPSGTGGGQPQHF. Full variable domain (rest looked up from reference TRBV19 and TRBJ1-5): DGGITQSPKYLFRKEGQNVTLSCEQNLNHDAMYWYRQDPGQGLRLIYYSQIVNDFQKGDIAEGYSVSREKKESFPLTVTSAQKNPTAFYLCASNPSGTGGGQPQHFGDGTRLSIL.

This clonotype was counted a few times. This chain's CDR3 is CASSSGLAGGPGNEQFF. In DNA form, the CDR3 reads TGCGCCAGCAGCTCGGGACTAGCGGGAGGGCCGGGGAATGAGCAGTTCTTC. The rearrangement uses TRBV4-1 and TRBJ2-1, with 16 bases matching TRBD2. CDR1 and CDR2 (germline): MGHRA, YSYEKL. The CDR3 is 17 residues long. V was clipped by 5 bases and J by 7 bases; unmatched bases: 8.

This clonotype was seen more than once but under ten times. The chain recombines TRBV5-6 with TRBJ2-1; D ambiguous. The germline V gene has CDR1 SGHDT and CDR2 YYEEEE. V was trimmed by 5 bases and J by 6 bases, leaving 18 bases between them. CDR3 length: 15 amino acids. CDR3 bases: TGTGCCAGCAGTCCAGTGCTAGTGGGTCCCAATGAGCAGTTCTTC. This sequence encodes CASSPVLVGPNEQFF.

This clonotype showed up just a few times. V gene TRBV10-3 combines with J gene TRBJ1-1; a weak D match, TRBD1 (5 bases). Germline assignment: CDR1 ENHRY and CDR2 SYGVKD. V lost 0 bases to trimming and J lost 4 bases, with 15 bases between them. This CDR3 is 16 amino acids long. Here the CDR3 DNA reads TGTGCCATCAGTGAGTCCTGGGACCAAGGTAGCACTGAAGCTTTCTTT. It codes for CAISESWDQGSTEAFF.

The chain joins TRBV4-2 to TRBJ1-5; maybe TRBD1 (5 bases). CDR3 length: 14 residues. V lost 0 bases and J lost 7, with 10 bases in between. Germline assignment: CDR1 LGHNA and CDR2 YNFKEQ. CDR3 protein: CASSQEGVWQPQHF. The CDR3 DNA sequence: TGTGCCAGCAGCCAAGAGGGGGTATGGCAGCCCCAGCATTTT.

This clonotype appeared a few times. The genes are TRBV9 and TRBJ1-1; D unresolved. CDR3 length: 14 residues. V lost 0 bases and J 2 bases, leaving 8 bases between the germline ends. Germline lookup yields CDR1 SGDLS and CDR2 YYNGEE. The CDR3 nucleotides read TGTGCCAGCAGCGTAGGCCCCCGCAACACTGAAGCTTTCTTT. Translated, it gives CASSVGPRNTEAFF.

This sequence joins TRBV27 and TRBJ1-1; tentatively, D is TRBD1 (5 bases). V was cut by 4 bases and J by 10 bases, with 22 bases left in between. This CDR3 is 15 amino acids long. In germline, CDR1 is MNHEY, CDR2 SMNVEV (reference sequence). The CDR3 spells CASSSLGGNTDGAFF. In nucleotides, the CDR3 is TGTGCCAGCAGTTCCTTGGGGGGTAACACTGACGGAGCTTTCTTT.

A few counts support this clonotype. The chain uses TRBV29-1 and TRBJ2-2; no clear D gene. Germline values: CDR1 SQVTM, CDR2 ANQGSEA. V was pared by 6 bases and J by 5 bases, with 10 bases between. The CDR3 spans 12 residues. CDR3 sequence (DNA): TGCAGCGTCCATGCCCAGACCGGGGAGCTGTTTTTT. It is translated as CSVHAQTGELFF.

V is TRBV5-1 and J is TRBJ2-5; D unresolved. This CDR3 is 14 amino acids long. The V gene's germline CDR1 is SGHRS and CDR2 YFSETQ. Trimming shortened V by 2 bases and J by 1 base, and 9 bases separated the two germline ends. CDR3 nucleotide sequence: TGCGCCAGCAGCTTTCAGCCAAGCCAAGAGACCCAGTACTTC. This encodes CASSFQPSQETQYF.

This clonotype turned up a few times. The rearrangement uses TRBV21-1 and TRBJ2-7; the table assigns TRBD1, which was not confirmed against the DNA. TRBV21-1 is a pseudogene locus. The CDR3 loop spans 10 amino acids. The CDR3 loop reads CASPQGRTNF. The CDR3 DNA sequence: TGTGCCAGCCCCCAGGGACGGACAAACTTC.

CDR3 amino acids: CATSDSGLAGIEQEQFF. The CDR3 DNA sequence: TGTGCCACCAGTGATTCTGGGCTAGCAGGCATCGAGCAGGAGCAGTTCTTC. The chain links TRBV24-1 to TRBJ2-1, with a tentative D call TRBD2 (5 bases). The length of the CDR3 is 17 residues. Germline V gives CDR1 KGHDR, CDR2 SFDVKD. The V gene lost 2 bases and the J gene lost 10 bases, with 23 bases spanning the gap.

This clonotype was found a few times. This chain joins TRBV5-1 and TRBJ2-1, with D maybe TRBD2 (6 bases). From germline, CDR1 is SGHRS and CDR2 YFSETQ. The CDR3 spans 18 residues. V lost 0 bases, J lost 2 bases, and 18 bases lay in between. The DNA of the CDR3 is TGCGCCAGCAGCTTGGCAGTCTTTAGCGGTCACACCTACAATGAGCAGTTCTTC. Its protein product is CASSLAVFSGHTYNEQFF. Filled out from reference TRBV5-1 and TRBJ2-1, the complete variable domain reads KAGVTQTPRYLIKTRGQQVTLSCSPISGHRSVSWYQQTPGQGLQFLFEYFSETQRNKGNFPGRFSGRQFSNSRSEMNVSTLELGDSALYLCASSLAVFSGHTYNEQFFGPGTRLTVL.

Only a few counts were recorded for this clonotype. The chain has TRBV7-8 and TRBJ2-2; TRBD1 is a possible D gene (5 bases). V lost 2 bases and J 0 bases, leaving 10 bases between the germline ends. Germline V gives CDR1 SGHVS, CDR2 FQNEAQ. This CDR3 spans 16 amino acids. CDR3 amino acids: CASSLMQGANTGELFF. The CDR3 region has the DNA TGTGCCAGCAGCTTAATGCAGGGTGCGAACACCGGGGAGCTGTTTTTT.

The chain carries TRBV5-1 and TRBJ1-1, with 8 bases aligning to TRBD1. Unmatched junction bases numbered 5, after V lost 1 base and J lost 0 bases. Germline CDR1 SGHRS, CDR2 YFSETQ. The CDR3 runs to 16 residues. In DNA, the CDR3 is TGCGCCAGCAGCTTGTTTCAGGGGGCCGTGAACACTGAAGCTTTCTTT. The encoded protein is CASSLFQGAVNTEAFF.

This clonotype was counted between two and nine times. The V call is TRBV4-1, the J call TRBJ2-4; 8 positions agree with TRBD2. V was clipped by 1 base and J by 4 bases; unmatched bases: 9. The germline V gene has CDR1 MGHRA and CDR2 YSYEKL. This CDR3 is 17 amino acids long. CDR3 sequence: CASSQGAGVGSKNIQYF. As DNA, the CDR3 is TGCGCCAGCAGCCAAGGAGCGGGAGTCGGTTCAAAAAACATTCAGTACTTC.

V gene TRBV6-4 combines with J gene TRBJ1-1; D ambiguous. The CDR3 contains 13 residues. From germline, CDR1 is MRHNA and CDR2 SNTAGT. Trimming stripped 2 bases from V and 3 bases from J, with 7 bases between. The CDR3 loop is CASSDAEYTEAFF. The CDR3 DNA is TGTGCCAGCAGTGACGCGGAGTACACTGAAGCTTTCTTT.

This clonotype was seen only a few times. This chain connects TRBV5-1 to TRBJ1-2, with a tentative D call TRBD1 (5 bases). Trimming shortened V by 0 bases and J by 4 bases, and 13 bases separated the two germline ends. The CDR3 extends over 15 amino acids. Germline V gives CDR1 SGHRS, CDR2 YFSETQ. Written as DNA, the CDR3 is TGCGCCAGCAGCTTGGAAGGCTCAGGGCTCTATGGCTACACCTTC. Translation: CASSLEGSGLYGYTF.

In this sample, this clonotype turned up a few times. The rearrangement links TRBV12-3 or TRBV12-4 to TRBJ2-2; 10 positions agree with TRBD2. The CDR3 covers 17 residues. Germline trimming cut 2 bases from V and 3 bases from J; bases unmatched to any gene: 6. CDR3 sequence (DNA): TGTGCCAGCAGTTTATGGCTAGCGGGAGAGGACACCGGGGAGCTGTTTTTT. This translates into CASSLWLAGEDTGELFF.

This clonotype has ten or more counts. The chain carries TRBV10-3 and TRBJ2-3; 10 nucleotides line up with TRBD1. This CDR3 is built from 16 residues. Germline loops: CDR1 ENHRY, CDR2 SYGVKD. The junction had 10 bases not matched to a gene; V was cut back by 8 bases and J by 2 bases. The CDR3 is CAIGGPGQGSTDTQYF. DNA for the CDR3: TGTGCCATCGGGGGACCGGGACAGGGGTCCACAGATACGCAGTATTTT.

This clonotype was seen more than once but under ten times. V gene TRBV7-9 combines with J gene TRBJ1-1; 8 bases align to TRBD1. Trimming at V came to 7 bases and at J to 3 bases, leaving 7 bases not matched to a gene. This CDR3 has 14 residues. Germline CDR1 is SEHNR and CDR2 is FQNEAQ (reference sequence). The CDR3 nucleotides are TGTGCCAGCATCAAGACAGGGGTGGACACTGAAGCTTTCTTT. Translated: CASIKTGVDTEAFF.

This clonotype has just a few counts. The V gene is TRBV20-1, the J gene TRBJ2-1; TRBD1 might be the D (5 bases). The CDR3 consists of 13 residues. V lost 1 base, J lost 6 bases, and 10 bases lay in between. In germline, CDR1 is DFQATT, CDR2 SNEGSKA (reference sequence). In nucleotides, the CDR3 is TGCAGTGCTAGAGGCGGCCAGGGCAATGAGCAGTTCTTC. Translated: CSARGGQGNEQFF.

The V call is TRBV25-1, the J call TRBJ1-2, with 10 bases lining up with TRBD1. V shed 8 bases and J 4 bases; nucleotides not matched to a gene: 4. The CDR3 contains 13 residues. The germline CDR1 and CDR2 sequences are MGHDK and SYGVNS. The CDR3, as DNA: TGTGCCAGCCTGGGACAGGGGAGCTATGGCTACACCTTC. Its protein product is CASLGQGSYGYTF.